The 12 T cell receptor beta chains below come from one sample, sequenced in a study of shared clonotypes between healthy human individuals. This table comes from immunoSEQ multiplex PCR, and its TCRdb copy is limited to in-frame clones, with some not included. The repertoire holds 2 million to 2.5 million clones, with 85% to 95% as singletons. Sample: naive CD4+ T cells from PBMCs. Subset defined: CD45RA+ positively selected. The receptors derive from a man younger than 35 in good health. Some clones in this sample may be carry-over from other donors' samples.

The rearrangement links TRBV11-2 to TRBJ2-7, with unresolved D. CDR3 length: 14 amino acids. The germline V gene has CDR1 SGHAT and CDR2 FQNNGV. V was clipped by 5 bases and J by 0 bases, with 11 bases between them. The CDR3 protein is CASSPDSSSYEQYF. Here the CDR3 DNA reads TGTGCCAGCAGCCCCGATTCGAGCTCCTACGAGCAGTACTTC.

The gene calls are TRBV29-1 and TRBJ1-4; the D gene is possibly TRBD1 (6 bases). Germline values: CDR1 SQVTM, CDR2 ANQGSEA. CDR3 length: 13 residues. Trimming took off 3 bases at V and 1 base at J, with 6 bases between the two ends. CDR3 coding DNA: TGCAGCGTTGACAGGGGAACTAATGAAAAACTGTTTTTT. Amino acid sequence: CSVDRGTNEKLFF. Full variable domain (outside the CDR3, taken from reference TRBV29-1 and TRBJ1-4): SAVISQKPSRDICQRGTSLTIQCQVDSQVTMMFWYRQQPGQSLTLIATANQGSEATYESGFVIDKFPISRPNLTFSTLTVSNMSPEDSSIYLCSVDRGTNEKLFFGSGTQLSVL.

V is TRBV25-1 and J is TRBJ1-2, with TRBD1 identical over 8 bases. V lost 1 base to trimming and J lost 4 bases; unmatched junction nucleotides: 2. The germline V gene encodes CDR1 MGHDK and CDR2 SYGVNS. The CDR3 loop spans 14 amino acids. The CDR3 region has the DNA TGTGCCAGCAGTGAATCGGGACAGGCCTATGGCTACACCTTC. Translation: CASSESGQAYGYTF.

J is TRBJ2-1 and V is TRBV7-9, with TRBD2 as a possible D gene (5 bases). V lost 2 bases and J 7 bases, leaving 18 bases between the germline ends. Germline CDR1 and CDR2: SEHNR and FQNEAQ (reference sequence). There are 16 residues in the CDR3. This chain's CDR3 is CASSLTSQALMNEQFF. CDR3 sequence (DNA): TGTGCCAGCAGCTTAACTAGTCAGGCCCTAATGAATGAGCAGTTCTTC.

The chain carries TRBV7-9 and TRBJ1-2; D gene uncertain. CDR3 length: 14 residues. The V end was cut by 7 bases, the J end by 4 bases, with 16 bases between. Germline loops: CDR1 SEHNR, CDR2 FQNEAQ (reference sequence). CDR3 coding DNA: TGTGCCAGCACCTCCCCGCGGGCAGGCTATGGCTACACCTTC. This translates into CASTSPRAGYGYTF.

V gene TRBV27 combines with J gene TRBJ2-1, with TRBD2 as a possible D gene (6 bases). Germline V gene data show CDR1 as MNHEY and CDR2 as SMNVEV (reference sequence). The CDR3 is 14 residues long. The V gene lost 0 bases and the J gene lost 8 bases, with 11 bases spanning the gap. CDR3 protein: CASSLSTRGYEQFF. CDR3 DNA sequence: TGTGCCAGCAGTTTATCCACTCGGGGGTATGAGCAGTTCTTC.

Points on this clone: The same CDR3 also results from other DNA sequences found in this sample. The rearrangement uses TRBV6-1 and TRBJ1-5; 7 bases agree with TRBD1. The CDR3 is 14 amino acids. After removal of 1 base from V and 7 bases from J, the junction contained 4 bases not matched to a gene. CDR1 and CDR2 from the germline V gene are MNHNS and SASEGT. This CDR3 is CASSEVGRGQPQHF. The DNA of the CDR3 is TGTGCCAGCAGTGAAGTTGGCAGGGGGCAGCCCCAGCATTTT.

This chain uses TRBV4-2 with TRBJ2-1, with TRBD2 matching over 8 bases. The CDR3 covers 15 residues. The germline CDR1 and CDR2 sequences are LGHNA and YNFKEQ. The V and J ends lost 1 base and 5 bases, in that order; junction bases with no gene match: 4. CDR3 nucleotide sequence: TGTGCCAGCAGCCAAGCCGGACTAGCTAACAATGAGCAGTTCTTC. Protein product: CASSQAGLANNEQFF.

Concerning this clone: The sample contains more than one DNA sequence encoding this CDR3. The rearrangement joins TRBV6-6 to TRBJ1-5; 7 nucleotides match TRBD1. This CDR3 region has 14 residues. The V and J ends lost 5 bases and 2 bases, in that order; junction bases with no gene match: 3. The germline gives CDR1 MNHNY, CDR2 SVGAGI (reference sequence). CDR3 DNA: TGTGCCAGCAGTCGGACAGGAGGCAATCAGCCCCAGCATTTT. The encoded protein is CASSRTGGNQPQHF.

This chain joins TRBV27 and TRBJ2-7; TRBD1 matches 8 bases. V dropped 6 bases and J dropped 6; count of bases not matched to a gene: 7. Germline values: CDR1 MNHEY, CDR2 SMNVEV (reference sequence). The CDR3 has 13 amino acids. As DNA, the CDR3 is TGTGCCAGCAGACCTACAGGGGGTGCCGAGCAGTACTTC. Its protein product is CASRPTGGAEQYF.

J is TRBJ2-3 and V is TRBV2; tentatively, D is TRBD1 or TRBD2 (5 bases each). The germline V and J ends were trimmed by 9 bases and 0 bases, with 10 bases remaining between them. Looked up from germline, CDR1 is SNHLY and CDR2 is FYNNEI. This CDR3 region has 13 residues. This CDR3 reads CARGERSTDTQYF. The CDR3, as DNA: TGTGCCAGGGGGGAAAGGAGCACAGATACGCAGTATTTT.

The gene calls are TRBV7-2 and TRBJ2-2; 7 nucleotides line up with TRBD2. The CDR3 runs 14 residues. Losses at the gene ends were 2 bases for V and 8 bases for J; bases not matched to a gene: 5. Germline-derived CDR1 and CDR2 are SGHTA and FQGNSA. The CDR3 DNA reads TGTGCCAGCAGCTTAAGGCCTAGCGGTGGGGAGCTGTTTTTT. This encodes CASSLRPSGGELFF.